Following are 25 T cell receptor beta chains from one sample sequenced in a study of cytomegalovirus exposure and HLA in healthy donors. Primers included in the PCR were 60 Vbeta and 13 Jbeta primers. Sequencing was performed with immunoSEQ multiplex PCR; in TCRdb, only in-frame clones are kept and a portion is missing. This table has approximately 180,000 clones, roughly 86% appearing once. The sequenced material came from PBMCs. The origin of the receptors is a woman aged 18-29 years in good health and CMV-seronegative.

This clone was counted once. The chain has TRBV30 and TRBJ2-1; 13 bases line up with TRBD2. J gave up 7 bases and V 2 bases, and 8 bases lay outside the gene matches. The CDR3 runs to 16 residues. Germline V gene lookup returns CDR1 GTSNPN and CDR2 SVGIG (reference sequence). The DNA for the CDR3 is TGTGCCTGGAGTCTCCGGACTAGCGGGAGACCGAATGAGCAGTTCTTC. Amino acid sequence: CAWSLRTSGRPNEQFF.

The rearrangement joins TRBV7-9 to TRBJ1-1, with D possibly being TRBD1 (5 bases). Germline assignment: CDR1 SEHNR and CDR2 FQNEAQ (reference sequence). This CDR3 is built from 14 residues. Trimming pared 4 bases from V and 4 bases from J, leaving 13 bases between. As DNA, the CDR3 is TGTGCCAGCAGCTCGACAGAGTCAGGCACTGAAGCTTTCTTT. As protein: CASSSTESGTEAFF.

The chain links TRBV9 to TRBJ1-1; the match to TRBD1 covers 7 bases. J was trimmed by 5 bases and V by 3 bases; bases with no gene match: 7. From germline, CDR1 is SGDLS and CDR2 YYNGEE. This CDR3 has 14 amino acids. CDR3 protein: CASSARQGGTEAFF. CDR3 nucleotides: TGTGCCAGCAGCGCCAGACAGGGAGGAACTGAAGCTTTCTTT.

The rearrangement uses TRBV7-2 and TRBJ2-1; 7 nucleotides agree with TRBD1. The CDR3 is 15 amino acids. J was trimmed by 3 bases and V by 1 base; bases with no gene match: 3. Germline values: CDR1 SGHTA, CDR2 FQGNSA. CDR3 nucleotides: TGTGCCAGCAGCTTAGGAGGGACAGTCTACAATGAGCAGTTCTTC. Translating gives CASSLGGTVYNEQFF.

This chain joins TRBV5-1 and TRBJ2-6; D might be TRBD2 (6 bases). The ends were cut back, 0 bases at V and 0 bases at J, with 13 bases in the middle. Germline CDR1 SGHRS, CDR2 YFSETQ. This CDR3 has 18 residues. The CDR3: CASSLGGGLASGANVLTF. CDR3 DNA sequence: TGCGCCAGCAGCTTGGGGGGAGGACTCGCCTCTGGGGCCAACGTCCTGACTTTC. Full variable domain (remainder filled in from reference TRBV5-1 and TRBJ2-6): KAGVTQTPRYLIKTRGQQVTLSCSPISGHRSVSWYQQTPGQGLQFLFEYFSETQRNKGNFPGRFSGRQFSNSRSEMNVSTLELGDSALYLCASSLGGGLASGANVLTFGAGSRLTVL.

J is TRBJ1-1 and V is TRBV5-4, with TRBD1 identical over 12 bases. There are 13 residues in the CDR3. Unmatched junction bases numbered 2, after V lost 5 bases and J lost 6 bases. Germline V gene sequence: CDR1 SGHNT, CDR2 YYREEE (reference sequence). The CDR3, as DNA: TGTGCCAGCAGGGGACAGGGGGCAGCTGAAGCTTTCTTT. This codes for CASRGQGAAEAFF.

In the case of this clone: The junction departs from germline at one end; a sequencing error may be responsible. The chain uses TRBV7-9 and TRBJ2-5, with D tentatively TRBD2 (5 bases). Germline V gene lookup returns CDR1 SEHNR and CDR2 FQNEAQ (reference sequence). The CDR3 totals 15 residues. DNA for the CDR3: TGTTCCAGCAGCTTATCCGGGGTAATCGGAGAGACCCAGTACTTC. Residues: CSSSLSGVIGETQYF.

This clone was recorded once. The chain employs TRBV11-3 and TRBJ2-2; D perhaps matches TRBD1 (6 bases). CDR1 is SGHNT and CDR2 is YENEEA in the germline V gene. The CDR3 has 16 residues. The germline V and J ends were trimmed by 5 bases and 5 bases, with 18 bases remaining between them. CDR3 in amino acids: CASSAQTGILTGELFF. The CDR3 DNA follows: TGTGCCAGCAGCGCCCAAACAGGGATACTTACCGGGGAGCTGTTTTTT.

CDR3 nucleotides: TGCGCCAGCAGCCCTAGACAGGGGGCAGGAACTGAAGCTTTCTTT. It is translated as CASSPRQGAGTEAFF. V is TRBV5-1 and J is TRBJ1-1; TRBD1 matches at 10 bases. With V trimmed by 4 bases and J by 5 bases, 8 bases remained unmatched. This CDR3 comprises 15 residues. Per the germline V gene, CDR1 is SGHRS and CDR2 is YFSETQ.

J is TRBJ2-6 and V is TRBV4-1, with 7 bases identical to TRBD1. This CDR3 spans 18 amino acids. Trimming removed 5 bases from V and 1 base from J; junction bases left unmatched: 11. CDR1 and CDR2 (germline): MGHRA, YSYEKL. The CDR3 bases are TGCGCCAGCAGCTACCGACAGGGTTCGGATTCTGGGGCCAACGTCCTGACTTTC. This gives the protein CASSYRQGSDSGANVLTF.

A note on this clone: The sample carries other DNA sequences with the same CDR3. The V call is TRBV5-1, the J call TRBJ1-2; the match to TRBD1 covers 7 bases. The CDR3 spans 13 residues. Germline V CDR1 and CDR2: SGHRS, YFSETQ. The V gene end was trimmed by 0 bases and the J gene end by 5 bases; junction bases not matched to a gene: 1. Written as DNA, the CDR3 is TGCGCCAGCAGCTTGGACAGGGGATATGGCTACACCTTC. It encodes CASSLDRGYGYTF.

J is TRBJ1-1 and V is TRBV27; D uncertain. The CDR3 is 14 residues long. Trimming shortened V by 2 bases and J by 1 base, and 8 bases separated the two germline ends. CDR1 and CDR2 (germline): MNHEY, SMNVEV (reference sequence). The CDR3 bases are TGTGCCAGCAGTTTAGACTTGGGGAACACTGAAGCTTTCTTT. Protein: CASSLDLGNTEAFF.

J is TRBJ2-2 and V is TRBV11-3, with 10 bases matching TRBD2. The CDR3 is 15 amino acids. Germline V gene data show CDR1 as SGHNT and CDR2 as YENEEA. V lost 6 bases to trimming and J lost 7 bases; unmatched junction nucleotides: 8. The CDR3 loop is CASRFTSGTGGELFF. Here the CDR3 DNA reads TGTGCCAGCAGGTTTACTAGCGGGACAGGCGGGGAGCTGTTTTTT.

The rearrangement links TRBV10-2 to TRBJ1-5; 8 bases align to TRBD1. Looked up from germline, CDR1 is WSHSY and CDR2 is SAAADI. This CDR3 spans 14 amino acids. Trimming took 6 bases from V and 7 from J; bases not matched to a gene: 8. Here the CDR3 DNA reads TGCGCCAGCAGACAGGGGGTGAGTTCGCAGCCCCAGCATTTT. Protein product: CASRQGVSSQPQHF.

The table lists this clone with a few counts. A junction boundary mismatches the germline segment, possibly from a read error. The chain carries TRBV7-7 and TRBJ1-1; D gene unclear. The V gene's germline CDR1 is SSHAT and CDR2 FNYEAQ (reference sequence). This CDR3 comprises 13 residues. The CDR3 DNA follows: TGTGCTAGCAGCCAAGCGGAGAACACTGAAGCTTTCTTT. Its protein product is CASSQAENTEAFF.

The chain couples TRBV4-3 to TRBJ2-7; a possible D gene is TRBD2 (6 bases). With 0 bases removed from V and 7 bases from J, the gap between germline ends came to 10 bases. Germline V gene sequence: CDR1 LGHNA, CDR2 YSLEER. The CDR3 length is 13 residues. CDR3 nucleotide sequence: TGCGCCAGCAGCCAAGATGGGCGGGGAGAGCAGTACTTC. It yields the protein CASSQDGRGEQYF.

V gene TRBV6-4 combines with J gene TRBJ2-1; no firm D call. Germline V gives CDR1 MRHNA, CDR2 SNTAGT. CDR3 length: 16 residues. V was trimmed by 0 bases and J by 0 bases, leaving 9 bases between them. The CDR3 spells CASSDSASSSYNEQFF. The CDR3 DNA is TGTGCCAGCAGTGACTCGGCCAGTTCCTCCTACAATGAGCAGTTCTTC.

This chain links TRBV4-3 with TRBJ2-1; maybe TRBD2 (6 bases). V lost 4 bases, J lost 0 bases, and 10 bases lay in between. The CDR3 totals 15 residues. Germline values: CDR1 LGHNA, CDR2 YSLEER. The CDR3 loop reads CASSLSGYSYNEQFF. CDR3 nucleotide sequence: TGCGCCAGCAGCCTTAGCGGATACTCCTACAATGAGCAGTTCTTC.

V and J are TRBV9 and TRBJ2-5; no clear D. The germline V and J ends were trimmed by 5 bases and 0 bases, with 14 bases remaining between them. The CDR3 loop spans 15 amino acids. Per germline, CDR1 SGDLS and CDR2 YYNGEE. The CDR3 here is CASSVTVLNQETQYF. CDR3 nucleotides: TGTGCCAGCAGTGTTACAGTCTTGAACCAAGAGACCCAGTACTTC.

This clone came up once. This chain uses TRBV7-2 with TRBJ1-2; no firm D call. Trimming removed 3 bases at V and 2 bases at J, with 10 bases between. The CDR3 extends over 14 amino acids. The germline CDR1 and CDR2 sequences are SGHTA and FQGNSA. Written as DNA, the CDR3 is TGTGCCAGCAGCTTGTGGGAGACGAACTATGGCTACACCTTC. Translating gives CASSLWETNYGYTF.

The chain employs TRBV6-1 and TRBJ2-2; D is perhaps TRBD1 (5 bases). Between the trimmed V and J ends, which lost 2 bases and 9 bases, there was a span of 10 bases. Germline V gene data show CDR1 as MNHNS and CDR2 as SASEGT. The CDR3 is 13 amino acids. The CDR3 DNA reads as TGTGCCAGCAGTGAACTGGGGCCGTGGGAGCTGTTTTTT. Residues: CASSELGPWELFF.

The chain joins TRBV5-6 to TRBJ2-5, with D perhaps matching TRBD2 (7 bases). Trimming pared 0 bases from V and 0 bases from J, leaving 15 bases between. This CDR3 has 17 amino acids. Germline CDR1 is SGHDT and CDR2 is YYEEEE. The CDR3 nucleotides are TGTGCCAGCAGCTTGGAAGACGGGGGGCAGTACCAAGAGACCCAGTACTTC. It specifies CASSLEDGGQYQETQYF.

This chain connects TRBV6-1 to TRBJ1-4, with 9 bases identical to TRBD1. CDR1 and CDR2 (germline): MNHNS, SASEGT. Germline trimming cut 5 bases from V and 4 bases from J; bases unmatched to any gene: 2. The CDR3 totals 14 residues. The CDR3 region is CASSTGQGNEKLFF. Here the CDR3 DNA reads TGTGCCAGCAGTACGGGACAGGGTAATGAAAAACTGTTTTTT.

This chain links TRBV19 with TRBJ1-2, with 9 bases that match TRBD1. The CDR3 runs to 13 residues. The germline V gene has CDR1 LNHDA and CDR2 SQIVND (reference sequence). The trim removed 8 bases at V and 7 bases at J, leaving 8 bases unmatched. CDR3 nucleotide sequence: TGTGCCAGTCGGACAGGGGCGATGGGTGGCTACACCTTC. Protein product: CASRTGAMGGYTF.

The rearrangement links TRBV11-2 to TRBJ2-3; 7 bases line up with TRBD1. Germline V gene data show CDR1 as SGHAT and CDR2 as FQNNGV. CDR3 length: 13 residues. The trim removed 5 bases at V and 5 bases at J, leaving 4 bases unmatched. The CDR3 is CASSANRGDTQYF. The CDR3 nucleotides are TGTGCCAGCAGCGCCAACAGGGGAGATACGCAGTATTTT.